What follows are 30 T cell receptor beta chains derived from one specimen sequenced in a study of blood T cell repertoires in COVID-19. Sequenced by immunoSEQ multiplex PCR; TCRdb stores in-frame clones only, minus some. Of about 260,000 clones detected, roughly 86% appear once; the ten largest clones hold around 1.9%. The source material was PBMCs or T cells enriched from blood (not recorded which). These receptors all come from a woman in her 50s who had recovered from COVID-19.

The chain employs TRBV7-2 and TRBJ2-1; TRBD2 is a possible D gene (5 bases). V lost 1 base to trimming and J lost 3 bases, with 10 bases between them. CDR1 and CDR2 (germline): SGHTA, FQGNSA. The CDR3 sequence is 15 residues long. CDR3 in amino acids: CASSLGGRIYNEQFF. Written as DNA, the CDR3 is TGTGCCAGCAGCTTAGGCGGGCGGATCTACAATGAGCAGTTCTTC.

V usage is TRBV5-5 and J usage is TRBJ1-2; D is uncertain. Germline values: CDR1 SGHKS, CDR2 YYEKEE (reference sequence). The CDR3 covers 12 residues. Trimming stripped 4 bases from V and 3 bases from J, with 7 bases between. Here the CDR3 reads CASSNRDYGYTF. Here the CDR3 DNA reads TGTGCCAGCAGCAATCGGGACTATGGCTACACCTTC.

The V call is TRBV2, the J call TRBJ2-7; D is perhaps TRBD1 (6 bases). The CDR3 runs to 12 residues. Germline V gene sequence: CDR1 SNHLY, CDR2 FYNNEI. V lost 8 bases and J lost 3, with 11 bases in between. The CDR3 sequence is CASGDTIYEQYF. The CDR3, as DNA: TGTGCCAGCGGGGACACGATCTACGAGCAGTACTTC.

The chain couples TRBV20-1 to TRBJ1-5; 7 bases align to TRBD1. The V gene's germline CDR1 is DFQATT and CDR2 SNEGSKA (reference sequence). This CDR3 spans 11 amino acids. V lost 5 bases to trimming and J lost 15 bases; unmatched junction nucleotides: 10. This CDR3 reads CSAFTGTAVHF. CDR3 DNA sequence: TGCAGTGCTTTTACCGGGACAGCGGTGCATTTT.

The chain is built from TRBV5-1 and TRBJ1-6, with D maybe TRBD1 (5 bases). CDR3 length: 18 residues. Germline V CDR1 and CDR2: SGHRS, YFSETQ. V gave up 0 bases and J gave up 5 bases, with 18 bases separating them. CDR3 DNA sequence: TGCGCCAGCAGCTTGGGATTATTAGCAGGGTCTAATAATTCACCCCTCCACTTT. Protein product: CASSLGLLAGSNNSPLHF.

The CDR3 nucleotides read TGTGCCAGCAGTGAAGCTCGGGGGGCGGGAGCTTTCTTT. Translated: CASSEARGAGAFF. The chain joins TRBV6-1 to TRBJ1-1; weak D call: TRBD1 (6 bases). Trimming removed 0 bases at V and 10 bases at J, with 12 bases between. This CDR3 has 13 amino acids. Germline-derived CDR1 and CDR2 are MNHNS and SASEGT.

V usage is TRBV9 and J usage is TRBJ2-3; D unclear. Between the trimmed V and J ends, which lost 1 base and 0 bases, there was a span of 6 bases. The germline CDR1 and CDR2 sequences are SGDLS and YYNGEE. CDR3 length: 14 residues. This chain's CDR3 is CASSVRVSTDTQYF. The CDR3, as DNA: TGTGCCAGCAGCGTACGAGTAAGCACAGATACGCAGTATTTT. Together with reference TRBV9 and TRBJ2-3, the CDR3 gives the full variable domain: DSGVTQTPKHLITATGQRVTLRCSPRSGDLSVYWYQQSLDQGLQFLIQYYNGEERAKGNILERFSAQQFPDLHSELNLSSLELGDSALYFCASSVRVSTDTQYFGPGTRLTVL.

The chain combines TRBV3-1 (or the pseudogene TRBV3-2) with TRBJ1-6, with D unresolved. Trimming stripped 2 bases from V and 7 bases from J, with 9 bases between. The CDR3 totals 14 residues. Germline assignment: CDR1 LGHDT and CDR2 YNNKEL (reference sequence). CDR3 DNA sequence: TGTGCCAGCAGCCAACGGGAGATAAATTCACCCCTCCACTTT. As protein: CASSQREINSPLHF.

The CDR3 bases are TGCAGCGTTGAAGCCCGACTAGGTAGCGGGAAGGCCCATGAGCAGTTCTTC. Translation: CSVEARLGSGKAHEQFF. V usage is TRBV29-1 and J usage is TRBJ2-1; 8 nucleotides match TRBD2. This CDR3 contains 17 residues. CDR1 SQVTM and CDR2 ANQGSEA come from the germline V gene. The ends lost 1 base at V and 8 bases at J; junction bases unmatched: 16.

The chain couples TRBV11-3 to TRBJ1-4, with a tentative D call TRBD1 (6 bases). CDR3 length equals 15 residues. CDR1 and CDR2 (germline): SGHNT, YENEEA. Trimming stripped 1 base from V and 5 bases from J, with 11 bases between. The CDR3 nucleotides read TGTGCCAGCAGCTTAGGACAGGCGCTAAATGAAAAACTGTTTTTT. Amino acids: CASSLGQALNEKLFF.

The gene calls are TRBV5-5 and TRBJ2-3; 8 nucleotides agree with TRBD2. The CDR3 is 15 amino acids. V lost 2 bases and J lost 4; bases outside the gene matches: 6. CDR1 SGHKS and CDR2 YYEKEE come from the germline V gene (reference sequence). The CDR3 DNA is TGTGCCAGCAGCTTCTGGAGCGGGGGTTCAGATACGCAGTATTTT. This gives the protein CASSFWSGGSDTQYF. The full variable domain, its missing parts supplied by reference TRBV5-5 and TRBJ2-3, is DAGVTQSPTHLIKTRGQQVTLRCSPISGHKSVSWYQQVLGQGPQFIFQYYEKEERGRGNFPDRFSARQFPNYSSELNVNALLLGDSALYLCASSFWSGGSDTQYFGPGTRLTVL.

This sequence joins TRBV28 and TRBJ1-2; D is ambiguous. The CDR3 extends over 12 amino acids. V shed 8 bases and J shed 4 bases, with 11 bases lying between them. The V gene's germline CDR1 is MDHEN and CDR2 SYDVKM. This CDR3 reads CASREQSYGYTF. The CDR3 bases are TGTGCCAGCCGTGAACAGTCCTATGGCTACACCTTC.

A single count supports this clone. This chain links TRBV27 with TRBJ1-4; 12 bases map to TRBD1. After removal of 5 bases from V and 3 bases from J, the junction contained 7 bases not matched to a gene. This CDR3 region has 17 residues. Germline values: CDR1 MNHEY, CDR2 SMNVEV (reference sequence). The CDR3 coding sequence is TGTGCCAGCAGTCTCCTCGGGACAGGGGGCTCTAATGAAAAACTGTTTTTT. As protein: CASSLLGTGGSNEKLFF.

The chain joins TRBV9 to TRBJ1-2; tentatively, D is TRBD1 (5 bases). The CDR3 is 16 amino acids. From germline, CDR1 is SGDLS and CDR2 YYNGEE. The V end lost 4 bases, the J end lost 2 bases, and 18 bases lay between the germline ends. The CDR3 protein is CASSPRPGRVNYGYTF. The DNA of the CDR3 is TGTGCCAGCAGCCCGCGCCCGGGCAGGGTCAACTATGGCTACACCTTC.

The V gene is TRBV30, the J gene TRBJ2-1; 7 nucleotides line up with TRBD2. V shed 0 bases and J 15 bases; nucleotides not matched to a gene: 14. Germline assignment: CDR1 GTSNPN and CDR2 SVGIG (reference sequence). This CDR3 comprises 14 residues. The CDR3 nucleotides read TGTGCCTGGAGTGTAGGCACGGTAGCGGGTTATTCGTTCTTC. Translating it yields CAWSVGTVAGYSFF.

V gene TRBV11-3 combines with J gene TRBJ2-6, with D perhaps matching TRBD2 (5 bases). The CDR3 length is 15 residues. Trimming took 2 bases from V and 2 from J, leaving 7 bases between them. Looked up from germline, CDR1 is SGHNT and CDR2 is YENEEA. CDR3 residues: CASSLRETGANVLTF. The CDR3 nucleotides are TGTGCCAGCAGCTTACGGGAAACTGGGGCCAACGTCCTGACTTTC.

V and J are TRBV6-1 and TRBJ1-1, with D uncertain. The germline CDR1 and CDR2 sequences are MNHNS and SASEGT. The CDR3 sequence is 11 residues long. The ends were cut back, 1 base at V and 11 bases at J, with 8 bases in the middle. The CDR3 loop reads CASSEDILAFF. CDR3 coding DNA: TGTGCCAGCAGTGAAGATATTTTGGCTTTCTTT.

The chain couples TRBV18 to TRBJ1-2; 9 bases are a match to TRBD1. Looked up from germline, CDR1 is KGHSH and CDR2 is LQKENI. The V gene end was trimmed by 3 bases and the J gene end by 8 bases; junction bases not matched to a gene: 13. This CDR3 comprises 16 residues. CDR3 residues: CASSPRDRANPEGYTF. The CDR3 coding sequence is TGTGCCAGCTCACCCCGGGACAGGGCCAATCCGGAGGGCTACACCTTC.

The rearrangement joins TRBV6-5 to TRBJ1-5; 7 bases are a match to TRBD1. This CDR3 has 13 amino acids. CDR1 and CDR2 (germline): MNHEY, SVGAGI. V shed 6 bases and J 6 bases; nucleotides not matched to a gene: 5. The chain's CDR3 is CASRTGEAQPQHF. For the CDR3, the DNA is TGTGCCAGCAGAACAGGGGAGGCTCAGCCCCAGCATTTT.

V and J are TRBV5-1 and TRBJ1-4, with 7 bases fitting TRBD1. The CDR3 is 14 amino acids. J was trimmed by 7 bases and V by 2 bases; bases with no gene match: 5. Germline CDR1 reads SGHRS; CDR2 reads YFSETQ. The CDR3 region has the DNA TGCGCCAGCAGCTTCGGGACAGAGGGTGAAAAACTGTTTTTT. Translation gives CASSFGTEGEKLFF.

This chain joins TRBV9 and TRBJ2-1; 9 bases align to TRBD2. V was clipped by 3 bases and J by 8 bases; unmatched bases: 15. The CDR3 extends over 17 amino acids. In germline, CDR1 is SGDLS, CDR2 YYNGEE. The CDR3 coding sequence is TGTGCCAGCAGCGCTAAGCTTCCGGGACTAGCAAGACATGAGCAGTTCTTC. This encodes CASSAKLPGLARHEQFF.

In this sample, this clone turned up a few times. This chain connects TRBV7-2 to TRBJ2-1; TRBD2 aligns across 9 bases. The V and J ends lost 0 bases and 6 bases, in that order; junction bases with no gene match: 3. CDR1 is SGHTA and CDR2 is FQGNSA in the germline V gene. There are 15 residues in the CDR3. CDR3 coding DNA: TGTGCCAGCAGCTTAGCTAGCGGGAGTGCCAATGAGCAGTTCTTC. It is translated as CASSLASGSANEQFF.

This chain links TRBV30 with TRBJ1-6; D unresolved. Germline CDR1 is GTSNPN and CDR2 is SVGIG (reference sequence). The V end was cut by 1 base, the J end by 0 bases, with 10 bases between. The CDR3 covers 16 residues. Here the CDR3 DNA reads TGTGCCTGGAGTGATAAAGTTAGCTCCTATAATTCACCCCTCCACTTT. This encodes CAWSDKVSSYNSPLHF.

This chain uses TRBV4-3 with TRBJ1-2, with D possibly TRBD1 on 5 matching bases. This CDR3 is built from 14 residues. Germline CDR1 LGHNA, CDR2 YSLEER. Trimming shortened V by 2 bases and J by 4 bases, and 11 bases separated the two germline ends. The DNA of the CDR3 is TGCGCCAGCAGCCAATTCCAGGGAACCTATGGCTACACCTTC. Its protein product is CASSQFQGTYGYTF.

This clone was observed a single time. This CDR3 is CASSLRSGGSYEQYF. CDR3 DNA sequence: TGTGCCAGCAGCTTACGGTCGGGAGGATCCTACGAGCAGTACTTC. The V and J genes are TRBV7-8 and TRBJ2-7; 7 nucleotides align to TRBD2. Germline trimming cut 2 bases from V and 1 base from J; bases unmatched to any gene: 5. The CDR3 is 15 amino acids. Germline CDR1 and CDR2: SGHVS and FQNEAQ.

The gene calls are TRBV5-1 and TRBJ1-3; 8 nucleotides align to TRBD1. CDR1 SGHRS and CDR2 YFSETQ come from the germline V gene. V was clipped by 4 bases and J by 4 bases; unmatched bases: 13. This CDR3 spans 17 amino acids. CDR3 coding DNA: TGCGCCAGCAGCCCCAGGGGGCAGGGGGCTAGAGGAAACACCATATATTTT. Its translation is CASSPRGQGARGNTIYF. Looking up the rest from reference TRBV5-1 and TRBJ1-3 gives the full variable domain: KAGVTQTPRYLIKTRGQQVTLSCSPISGHRSVSWYQQTPGQGLQFLFEYFSETQRNKGNFPGRFSGRQFSNSRSEMNVSTLELGDSALYLCASSPRGQGARGNTIYFGEGSWLTVV.

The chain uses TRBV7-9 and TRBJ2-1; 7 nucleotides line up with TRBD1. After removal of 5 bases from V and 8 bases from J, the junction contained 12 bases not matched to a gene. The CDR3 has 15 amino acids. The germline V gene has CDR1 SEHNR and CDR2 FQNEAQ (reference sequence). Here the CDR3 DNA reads TGTGCCAGCAGCAAGAGACAGGGAGACCCCCATGAGCAGTTCTTC. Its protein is CASSKRQGDPHEQFF.

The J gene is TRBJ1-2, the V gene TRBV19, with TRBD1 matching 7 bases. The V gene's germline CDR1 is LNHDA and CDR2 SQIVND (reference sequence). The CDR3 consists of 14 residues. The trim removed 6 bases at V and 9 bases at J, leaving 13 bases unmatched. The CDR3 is CASSRDSGRARYTF. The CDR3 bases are TGTGCCAGTAGCAGGGACAGCGGGCGTGCTCGCTACACCTTC.

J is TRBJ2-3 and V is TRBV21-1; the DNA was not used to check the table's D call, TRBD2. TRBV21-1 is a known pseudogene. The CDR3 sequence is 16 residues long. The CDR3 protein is CASSKRASGHGRAQYF. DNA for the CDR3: TGTGCCAGCAGCAAAAGGGCTAGCGGTCATGGGAGGGCGCAGTATTTT.

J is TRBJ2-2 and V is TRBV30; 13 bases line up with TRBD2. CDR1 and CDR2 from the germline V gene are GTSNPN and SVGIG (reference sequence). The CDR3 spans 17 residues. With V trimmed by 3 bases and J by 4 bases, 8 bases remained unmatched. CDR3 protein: CAWSSGLAGLTTGELFF. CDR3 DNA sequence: TGTGCCTGGAGCTCGGGACTAGCGGGACTAACCACCGGGGAGCTGTTTTTT.